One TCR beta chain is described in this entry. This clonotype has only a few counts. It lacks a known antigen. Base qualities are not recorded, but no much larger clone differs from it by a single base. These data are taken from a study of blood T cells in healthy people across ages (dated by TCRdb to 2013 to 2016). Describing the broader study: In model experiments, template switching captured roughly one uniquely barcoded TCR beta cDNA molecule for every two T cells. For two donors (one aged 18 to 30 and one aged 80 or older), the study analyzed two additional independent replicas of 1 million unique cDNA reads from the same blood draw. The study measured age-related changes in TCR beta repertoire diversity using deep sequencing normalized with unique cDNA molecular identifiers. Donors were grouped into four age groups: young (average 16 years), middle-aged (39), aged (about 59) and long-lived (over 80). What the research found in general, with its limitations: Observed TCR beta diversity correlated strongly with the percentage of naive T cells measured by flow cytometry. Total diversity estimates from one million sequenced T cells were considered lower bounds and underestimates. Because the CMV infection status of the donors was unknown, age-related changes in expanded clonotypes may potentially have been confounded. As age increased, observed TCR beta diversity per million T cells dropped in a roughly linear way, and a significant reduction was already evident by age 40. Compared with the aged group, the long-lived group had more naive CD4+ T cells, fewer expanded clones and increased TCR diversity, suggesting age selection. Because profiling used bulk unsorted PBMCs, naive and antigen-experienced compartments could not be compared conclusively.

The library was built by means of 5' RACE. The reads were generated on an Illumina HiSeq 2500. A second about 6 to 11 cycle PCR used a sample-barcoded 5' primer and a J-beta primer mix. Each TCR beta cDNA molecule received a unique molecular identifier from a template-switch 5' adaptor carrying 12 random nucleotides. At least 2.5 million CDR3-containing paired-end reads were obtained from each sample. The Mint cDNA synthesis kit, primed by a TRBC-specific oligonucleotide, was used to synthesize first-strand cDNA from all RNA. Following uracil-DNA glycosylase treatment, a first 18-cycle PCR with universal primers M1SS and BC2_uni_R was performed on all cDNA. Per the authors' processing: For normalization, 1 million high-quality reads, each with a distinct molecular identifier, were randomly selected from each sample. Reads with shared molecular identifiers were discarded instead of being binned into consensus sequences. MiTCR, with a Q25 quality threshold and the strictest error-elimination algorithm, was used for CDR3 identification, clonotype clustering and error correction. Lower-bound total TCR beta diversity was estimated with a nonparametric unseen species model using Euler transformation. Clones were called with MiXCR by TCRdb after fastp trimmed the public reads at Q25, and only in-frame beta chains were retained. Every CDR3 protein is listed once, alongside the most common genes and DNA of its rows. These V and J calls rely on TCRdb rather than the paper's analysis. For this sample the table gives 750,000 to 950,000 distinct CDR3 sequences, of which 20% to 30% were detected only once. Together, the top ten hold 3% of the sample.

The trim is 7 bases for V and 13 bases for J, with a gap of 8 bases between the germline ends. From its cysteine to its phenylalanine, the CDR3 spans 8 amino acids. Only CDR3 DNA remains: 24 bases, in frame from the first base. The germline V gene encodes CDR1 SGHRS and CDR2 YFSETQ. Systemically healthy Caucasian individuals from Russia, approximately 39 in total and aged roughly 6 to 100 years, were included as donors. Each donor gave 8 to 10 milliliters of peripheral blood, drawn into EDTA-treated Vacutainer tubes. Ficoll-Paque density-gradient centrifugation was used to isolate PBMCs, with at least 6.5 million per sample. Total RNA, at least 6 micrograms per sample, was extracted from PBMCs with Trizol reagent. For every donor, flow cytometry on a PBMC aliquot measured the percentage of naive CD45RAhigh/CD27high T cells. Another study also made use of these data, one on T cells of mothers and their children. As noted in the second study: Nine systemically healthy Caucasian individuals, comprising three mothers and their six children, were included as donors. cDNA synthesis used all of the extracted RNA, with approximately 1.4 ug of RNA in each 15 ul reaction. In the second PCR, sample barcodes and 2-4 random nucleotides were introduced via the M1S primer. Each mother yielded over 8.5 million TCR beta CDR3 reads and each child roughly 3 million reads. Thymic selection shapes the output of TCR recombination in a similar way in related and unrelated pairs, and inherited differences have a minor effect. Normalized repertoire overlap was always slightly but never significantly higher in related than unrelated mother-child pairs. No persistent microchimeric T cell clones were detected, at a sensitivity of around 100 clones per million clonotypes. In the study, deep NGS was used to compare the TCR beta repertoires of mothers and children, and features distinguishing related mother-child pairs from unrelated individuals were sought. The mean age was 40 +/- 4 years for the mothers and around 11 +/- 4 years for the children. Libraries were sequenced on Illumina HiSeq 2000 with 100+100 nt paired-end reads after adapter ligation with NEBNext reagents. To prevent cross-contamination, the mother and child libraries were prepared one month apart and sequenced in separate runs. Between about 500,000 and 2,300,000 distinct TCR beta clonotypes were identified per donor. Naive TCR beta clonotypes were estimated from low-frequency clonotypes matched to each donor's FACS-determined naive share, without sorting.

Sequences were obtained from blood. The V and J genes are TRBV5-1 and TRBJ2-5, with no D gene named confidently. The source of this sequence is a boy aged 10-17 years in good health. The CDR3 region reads CASPKGYF. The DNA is TGCGCCAGCCCAAAGGGGTACTTC.